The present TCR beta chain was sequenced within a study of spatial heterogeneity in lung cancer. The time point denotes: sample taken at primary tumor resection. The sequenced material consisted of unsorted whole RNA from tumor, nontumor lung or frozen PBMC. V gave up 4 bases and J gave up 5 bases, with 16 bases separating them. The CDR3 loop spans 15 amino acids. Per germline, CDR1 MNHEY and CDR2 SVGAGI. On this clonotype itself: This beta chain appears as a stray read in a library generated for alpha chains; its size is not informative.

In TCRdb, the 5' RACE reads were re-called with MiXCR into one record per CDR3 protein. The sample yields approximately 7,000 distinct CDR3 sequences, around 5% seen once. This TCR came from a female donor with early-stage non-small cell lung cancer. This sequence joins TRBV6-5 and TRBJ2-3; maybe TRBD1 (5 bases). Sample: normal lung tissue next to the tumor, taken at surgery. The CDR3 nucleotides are TGTGCCAGCAGTTTTGGGGCTTCTGATCAAGATACGCAGTATTTT. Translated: CASSFGASDQDTQYF.